The 27 T cell receptor beta chains given below trace back to one sample, sequenced in a study of CD8 T cells in ankylosing spondylitis. TCRdb reanalysed the 5' RACE reads using MiXCR and keeps one entry per CDR3 protein. Here the sample spans 130,000 or so distinct CDR3 sequences, approximately 10% being singletons. The sample comprised blood, either unsorted or a sorted T cell fraction (not recorded which). The receptor source for this set is a female donor with ankylosing spondylitis or in good health (not recorded which).

Ten or more counts support this clonotype. V is TRBV18 and J is TRBJ1-6, with 10 nucleotides matching TRBD1. Losses at the gene ends were 6 bases for V and 10 bases for J; bases not matched to a gene: 9. Germline CDR1 is KGHSH and CDR2 is LQKENI. This CDR3 spans 15 amino acids. Here the CDR3 reads CASSQGQGFMSPLHF. CDR3 nucleotides: TGTGCCAGCTCGCAGGGACAGGGGTTTATGTCACCCCTCCACTTT.

By share, this clonotype ranks as medium-sized. This chain joins TRBV29-1 and TRBJ1-1, with D uncertain. CDR3 size: 13 residues. The V and J ends lost 2 bases and 0 bases respectively, with 7 bases between them. Germline CDR1 reads SQVTM; CDR2 reads ANQGSEA. The CDR3 DNA reads TGCAGCGTTGAAAGCAGGTTGAACACTGAAGCTTTCTTT. Its protein product is CSVESRLNTEAFF.

This clonotype was detected many times. V is TRBV5-1 and J is TRBJ2-1; 11 bases map to TRBD2. V lost 4 bases to trimming and J lost 7 bases; unmatched junction nucleotides: 7. The CDR3 runs to 15 residues. Germline V CDR1 and CDR2: SGHRS, YFSETQ. This CDR3 reads CASSLSSGRRNEQFF. DNA for the CDR3: TGCGCCAGCAGCCTATCTAGCGGGAGGAGGAATGAGCAGTTCTTC.

This clonotype was detected ten times or more. The CDR3 DNA reads TGTGCCAGCAGCTTAGCGAACAATCAGCCCCAGCATTTT. It specifies CASSLANNQPQHF. The chain couples TRBV7-9 to TRBJ1-5; no clear D gene. Germline CDR1 SEHNR, CDR2 FQNEAQ (reference sequence). Trimming took 0 bases from V and 3 from J, leaving 3 bases between them. This CDR3 has 13 amino acids. Complete variable domain (other parts from reference TRBV7-9 and TRBJ1-5): DTGVSQNPRHKITKRGQNVTFRCDPISEHNRLYWYRQTLGQGPEFLTYFQNEAQLEKSRLLSDRFSAERPKGSFSTLEIQRTEQGDSAMYLCASSLANNQPQHFGDGTRLSIL.

V is TRBV29-1 and J is TRBJ2-1, with 9 bases identical to TRBD1. CDR1 and CDR2 (germline): SQVTM, ANQGSEA. This CDR3 contains 13 residues. V dropped 7 bases and J dropped 10; count of bases not matched to a gene: 11. The CDR3 here is CSGLGQGPGEQFF. For the CDR3, the DNA is TGCAGCGGACTCGGACAGGGGCCGGGGGAGCAGTTCTTC.

Ten or more counts support this clonotype. This chain uses TRBV7-2 with TRBJ2-3; 8 bases fit TRBD2. After removal of 0 bases from V and 7 bases from J, the junction contained 15 bases not matched to a gene. The CDR3 is 18 amino acids. Germline V gene data show CDR1 as SGHTA and CDR2 as FQGNSA. The CDR3 DNA follows: TGTGCCAGCAGCTTAGCAATCGTATCGGGGGGGACTCCACATACGCAGTATTTT. Translated, it gives CASSLAIVSGGTPHTQYF.

This clonotype appeared many times. The chain joins TRBV30 to TRBJ1-2; 8 nucleotides match TRBD1. Germline V gene sequence: CDR1 GTSNPN, CDR2 SVGIG (reference sequence). The CDR3 loop spans 13 amino acids. Losses at the gene ends were 7 bases for V and 2 bases for J; bases not matched to a gene: 6. The CDR3 nucleotides read TGTGCCTCCCCCCGGACAGGGAACTATGGCTACACCTTC. Amino acids: CASPRTGNYGYTF.

The chain links TRBV5-5 to TRBJ1-3; D gene unclear. Deletions cut 1 base from V and 0 bases from J, with 11 bases between. CDR1 and CDR2 from the germline V gene are SGHKS and YYEKEE (reference sequence). The CDR3 loop spans 16 amino acids. The CDR3 nucleotides read TGTGCCAGCAGCTTGATGGCGGGCGTCTCTGGAAACACCATATATTTT. Protein sequence: CASSLMAGVSGNTIYF.

This clonotype was observed at least ten times. V usage is TRBV30 and J usage is TRBJ1-5; D is ambiguous. This CDR3 has 12 residues. V gave up 2 bases and J gave up 7 bases, with 9 bases separating them. Germline lookup yields CDR1 GTSNPN and CDR2 SVGIG (reference sequence). Here the CDR3 DNA reads TGTGCCTGGAGTTTCTCCTTCCAGCCCCAGCATTTT. The encoded protein is CAWSFSFQPQHF. Full variable domain (missing parts from reference TRBV30 and TRBJ1-5): SQTIHQWPATLVQPVGSPLSLECTVEGTSNPNLYWYRQAAGRGLQLLFYSVGIGQISSEVPQNLSASRPQDRQFILSSKKLLLSDSGFYLCAWSFSFQPQHFGDGTRLSIL.

In this sample, this clonotype turned up once. A much larger clonotype is one base distant, so this may be a read error. This chain links TRBV20-1 with TRBJ1-2; TRBD1 is a possible D gene (6 bases). CDR3 length equals 12 residues. Germline V gene sequence: CDR1 DFQATT, CDR2 SNEGSKA (reference sequence). V was clipped by 7 bases and J by 5 bases, with 14 bases between them. As DNA, the CDR3 is TGCAGTGTTCAAACAGGGCGATATGGCTACACCTTC. Protein: CSVQTGRYGYTF.

This clonotype appeared many times. This chain uses TRBV12-3 or TRBV12-4 with TRBJ2-3; D is unresolved. The CDR3 loop spans 15 amino acids. Trimming took off 1 base at V and 3 bases at J, with 11 bases between the two ends. CDR3 protein: CASSLGADQTDTQYF. The DNA for the CDR3 is TGTGCCAGCAGTTTAGGGGCAGACCAAACAGATACGCAGTATTTT.

This clonotype was counted a single time. The V gene is TRBV4-2, the J gene TRBJ2-1; no firm D call. Germline CDR1 is LGHNA and CDR2 is YNFKEQ. This CDR3 has 17 residues. Trimming took off 1 base at V and 0 bases at J, with 13 bases between the two ends. The chain's CDR3 is CASSQVQTLSSYNEQFF. The CDR3 DNA reads TGTGCCAGCAGCCAAGTCCAGACTCTGAGCTCCTACAATGAGCAGTTCTTC.

The rearrangement uses TRBV11-2 and TRBJ2-1; D perhaps matches TRBD2 (6 bases). The V gene lost 2 bases and the J gene lost 7 bases, with 27 bases spanning the gap. The CDR3 totals 19 residues. Germline loops: CDR1 SGHAT, CDR2 FQNNGV. CDR3 sequence: CASSLYSDNSGVRGNEQFF. The CDR3 region has the DNA TGTGCCAGCAGCTTATACTCGGATAACAGTGGGGTACGGGGGAATGAGCAGTTCTTC.

This clonotype has ten or more counts. The CDR3 is CASKDSPEGYTF. CDR3 sequence (DNA): TGCGCCAGCAAGGACTCTCCGGAAGGCTACACCTTC. The chain joins TRBV5-1 to TRBJ1-2; no reliable D call. The CDR3 spans 12 residues. Per the germline V gene, CDR1 is SGHRS and CDR2 is YFSETQ. Trimming removed 6 bases at V and 8 bases at J, with 14 bases between. Drawing the rest from reference TRBV5-1 and TRBJ1-2, the complete variable domain is KAGVTQTPRYLIKTRGQQVTLSCSPISGHRSVSWYQQTPGQGLQFLFEYFSETQRNKGNFPGRFSGRQFSNSRSEMNVSTLELGDSALYLCASKDSPEGYTFGSGTRLTVV.

The V gene is TRBV12-3 or TRBV12-4, the J gene TRBJ2-1, with D tentatively TRBD2 (5 bases). The CDR3 totals 12 residues. The V end lost 8 bases, the J end lost 8 bases, and 13 bases lay between the germline ends. The CDR3 here is CASLRGVDEQFF. CDR3 bases: TGTGCCAGCCTCCGGGGAGTTGATGAGCAGTTCTTC.

This clonotype has a count of ten or more. The V call is TRBV11-2, the J call TRBJ2-5; TRBD1 might be the D (6 bases). Trimming removed 4 bases at V and 2 bases at J, with 14 bases between. The CDR3 is 15 residues long. Germline loops: CDR1 SGHAT, CDR2 FQNNGV. The CDR3 region has the DNA TGTGCCAGCAGCTACACACAGGGAATTCAAGAGACCCAGTACTTC. It specifies CASSYTQGIQETQYF. Using reference TRBV11-2 and TRBJ2-5 for the parts outside the CDR3, the full variable domain is EAGVAQSPRYKIIEKRQSVAFWCNPISGHATLYWYQQILGQGPKLLIQFQNNGVVDDSQLPKDRFSAERLKGVDSTLKIQPAKLEDSAVYLCASSYTQGIQETQYFGPGTRLLVL.

This clonotype was seen many times. The chain employs TRBV15 and TRBJ1-2; no reliable D call. Germline CDR1 is LNHNV and CDR2 is YYDKDF (reference sequence). The CDR3 sequence is 15 residues long. Trimming stripped 5 bases from V and 3 bases from J, with 16 bases between. CDR3 nucleotides: TGTGCCACCAGCGACAACTCATTCCCCTACTATGGCTACACCTTC. It translates to CATSDNSFPYYGYTF.

Only a few counts were recorded for this clonotype. V is TRBV27 and J is TRBJ2-2; no clear D. The ends were cut back, 2 bases at V and 4 bases at J, with 5 bases in the middle. Germline-derived CDR1 and CDR2 are MNHEY and SMNVEV (reference sequence). This CDR3 has 13 amino acids. CDR3 coding DNA: TGTGCCAGCAGTTTACGACCCACCGGGGAGCTGTTTTTT. The encoded protein is CASSLRPTGELFF.

The sample holds many counts of this clonotype. The chain couples TRBV11-2 to TRBJ2-1; the D gene is possibly TRBD1 (6 bases). V shed 5 bases and J shed 6 bases, with 20 bases lying between them. CDR1 SGHAT and CDR2 FQNNGV come from the germline V gene. The CDR3 extends over 16 amino acids. CDR3 residues: CASSPAWGRSGNEQFF. The CDR3 DNA follows: TGTGCCAGCAGCCCCGCCTGGGGGCGATCCGGCAATGAGCAGTTCTTC.

Concerning this clonotype: This clone may be a read error of a much larger clone one base away. The CDR3, as DNA: TGTGCCGGCAGTTTTCCCCGGGGACAGGGGGCAAAAGAGCAGTACTTC. Protein product: CAGSFPRGQGAKEQYF. The chain joins TRBV28 to TRBJ2-7; 12 nucleotides align to TRBD1. CDR3 length: 16 amino acids. Germline CDR1 reads MDHEN; CDR2 reads SYDVKM.

For this clonotype: A read error may explain this, as a much larger clone is one base away. The V gene is TRBV29-1, the J gene TRBJ1-5; 7 nucleotides line up with TRBD1. The germline gives CDR1 SQVTM, CDR2 ANQGSEA. CDR3 length: 15 amino acids. Here the CDR3 DNA reads TGCAGCGTTGAGGACCAGGGGGGGCCTGGTCAGCCCAAGCATTTT. Translated: CSVEDQGGPGQPKHF.

This clonotype was seen many times. The rearrangement joins TRBV12-3 or TRBV12-4 to TRBJ2-1, with 8 bases matching TRBD1. This CDR3 has 16 amino acids. V lost 4 bases and J lost 6; bases outside the gene matches: 11. As DNA, the CDR3 is TGTGCCAGCAGTTCGTGGGGGACAGGAGGGAGCAATGAGCAGTTCTTC. Its translation: CASSSWGTGGSNEQFF.

This clonotype has at least ten counts. This chain links TRBV9 with TRBJ2-4, with a weak D call TRBD2 (5 bases). Germline lookup yields CDR1 SGDLS and CDR2 YYNGEE. Deletions cut 3 bases from V and 5 bases from J, with 15 bases between. The CDR3 loop spans 15 amino acids. CDR3 coding DNA: TGTGCCAGCAGCGCATCTAGCTCCCTTCAAAACATTCAGTACTTC. Residues: CASSASSSLQNIQYF.

This clonotype was observed at least ten times. The CDR3 is CASSYEGAGNTIYF. In nucleotides, the CDR3 is TGTGCCAGCAGTTACGAGGGGGCTGGAAACACCATATATTTT. V gene TRBV6-5 combines with J gene TRBJ1-3; tentative D call: TRBD1 (6 bases). This CDR3 has 14 amino acids. V gave up 2 bases and J gave up 2 bases, with 7 bases separating them. In germline, CDR1 is MNHEY, CDR2 SVGAGI.

The chain joins TRBV4-1 to TRBJ2-1; D is undetermined. Germline lookup yields CDR1 MGHRA and CDR2 YSYEKL. V lost 4 bases and J lost 2, with 12 bases in between. This CDR3 contains 15 residues. CDR3 DNA: TGCGCCAGCAGCCCCAGCGCCCTTACCTACAATGAGCAGTTCTTC. The encoded protein is CASSPSALTYNEQFF.

At least ten counts were recorded for this clonotype. The chain links TRBV7-9 to TRBJ2-5; weak D call: TRBD1 (6 bases). The CDR3 is 13 residues long. Deletions cut 1 base from V and 5 bases from J, with 8 bases between. The V gene's germline CDR1 is SEHNR and CDR2 FQNEAQ (reference sequence). As DNA, the CDR3 is TGTGCCAGCAGCTTAGGCACAGGGGAGACCCAGTACTTC. Translating it yields CASSLGTGETQYF.

Ten or more counts support this clonotype. J is TRBJ2-3 and V is TRBV19, with 8 bases lining up with TRBD2. Unmatched junction bases numbered 4, after V lost 2 bases and J lost 6 bases. The germline gives CDR1 LNHDA, CDR2 SQIVND (reference sequence). CDR3 length: 14 residues. For the CDR3, the DNA is TGTGCCAGTAGTATATGGCTAGCGGGCGATACGCAGTATTTT. Translating gives CASSIWLAGDTQYF.